The entry below describes one TCR beta chain. The data derive from a study of CD8 T cells in Susac syndrome. The germline gives CDR1 SGHNT, CDR2 YYREEE (reference sequence). V was pared by 3 bases and J by 9 bases, with 10 bases between. The length of the CDR3 is 12 residues. The authors reverse transcribed about 0.5 to 1 ug RNA with random hexamers. From the immunoSEQ multiplex PCR reads, TCRdb called clonotypes with MiXCR, one entry per CDR3 protein. The sample consists of a few hundred thousand distinct CDR3 sequences, 85% of them appearing once. The rearrangement links TRBV5-4 to TRBJ2-1; D remains unclear. The sequencing input was CD8+ T cells from PBMCs. This sequence originates from a human donor with multiple sclerosis. The CDR3 region has the DNA TGTGCCAGCAGCTCACCACGGGTTGAGCAGTTCTTC. Translation: CASSSPRVEQFF.